The rows below give T cell receptor beta chains drawn from one sample of a study of graft-versus-host responses after intestinal transplantation. Method: immunoSEQ multiplex PCR; TCRdb's copy keeps in-frame clones and lacks some. The data show approximately 11,000 clones, 93% seen once. The sequenced sample was PBMCs, obtained less than 110 days after intestinal transplant. The receptor set was obtained from a human patient who received an intestinal transplant, so some T cells may come from the graft donor. Both conserved end residues are part of each CDR3. The order of the fields is CDR3 protein, CDR3 DNA, J gene, D gene, V gene, clone size. D genes are given only for firm matches. For some rows the clone size is stated as once, few or many, or as a class when expanded; others skip it.

CASSRTIRDRAHEAFF,TGTGCCAGCAGCCGAACGATCCGGGACAGGGCCCATGAAGCTTTCTTT,TRBJ1-1,TRBD1,TRBV14,-
CASSLLTAYEQYF,TGCGCCAGCAGCTTGTTGACAGCCTACGAGCAGTACTTC,TRBJ2-7,-,TRBV5-1,-
CASSGTSANYEQYF,TGTGCCAGTAGCGGGACTAGCGCAAACTACGAGCAGTACTTC,TRBJ2-7,TRBD2,TRBV19,-
CASSLADNEQFF,TGTGCCAGCAGTTTAGCGGACAATGAGCAGTTCTTC,TRBJ2-1,-,TRBV5-8,-
CASALGGRGGELFF,TGCGCCAGCGCGTTAGGCGGCCGAGGCGGGGAGCTGTTTTTT,TRBJ2-2,-,TRBV5-1,-
CASSLRGVSYEQYF,TGTGCCAGCAGCTTGCGGGGGGTATCCTACGAGCAGTACTTC,TRBJ2-7,TRBD2,TRBV11-1,-
CASSFWTGELFF,TGTGCCAGCAGTTTCTGGACCGGGGAGCTGTTTTTT,TRBJ2-2,-,TRBV27,-
CASSARLAGDNEQFF,TGTGCCAGCAGCGCAAGACTAGCGGGGGACAATGAGCAGTTCTTC,TRBJ2-1,TRBD2,TRBV7-7,-
CASSESGIPYNEQFF,TGTGCCAGCAGCGAGAGCGGGATCCCCTACAATGAGCAGTTCTTC,TRBJ2-1,TRBD2,TRBV9,-
CASSLDSMNTEAFF,TGTGCCAGCAGCTTGGACAGCATGAACACTGAAGCTTTCTTT,TRBJ1-1,-,TRBV7-9,-
CAWEGGTDPKGSTIYF,TGTGCCTGGGAGGGGGGGACAGACCCAAAGGGAAGCACCATATATTTT,TRBJ1-3,TRBD1,TRBV30,-
CSVGTGSYNEQFF,TGCAGCGTTGGGACAGGATCCTACAATGAGCAGTTCTTC,TRBJ2-1,TRBD1,TRBV29-1,-
CASSKASPGELFF,TGTGCCAGCAGCAAAGCTAGCCCCGGGGAGCTGTTTTTT,TRBJ2-2,-,TRBV21-1,-
CASSQSKIDNEQFF,TGCGCCAGCAGTCAATCGAAGATCGACAATGAGCAGTTCTTC,TRBJ2-1,-,TRBV23-1,-
CASSTLPGTGEFDYGYTF,TGTGCCAGCAGCACCCTCCCCGGGACAGGGGAGTTCGACTATGGCTACACCTTC,TRBJ1-2,-,TRBV21-1,-
CAWGYNLNYGYTF,TGTGCCTGGGGGTACAACTTAAACTATGGCTACACCTTC,TRBJ1-2,-,TRBV30,-
CASSLGGSNQPQHF,TGCGCCAGCAGCTTGGGAGGGAGCAATCAGCCCCAGCATTTT,TRBJ1-5,-,TRBV5-1,-
CASSIGQAGKDEQYF,TGTGCCAGTAGTATAGGTCAGGCAGGGAAGGACGAGCAGTACTTC,TRBJ2-7,-,TRBV19,-
CASSSHPTDTQYF,TGTGCCAGCAGCTCCCACCCCACAGATACGCAGTATTTT,TRBJ2-3,-,TRBV7-8,-
CASSGTAFNQPQHF,TGTGCCAGCAGCGGGACAGCCTTCAATCAGCCCCAGCATTTT,TRBJ1-5,-,TRBV9,-
CASRDYRGRTDTQYF,TGCGCCAGCAGAGACTACAGGGGACGCACAGATACGCAGTATTTT,TRBJ2-3,TRBD1,TRBV5-1,-
CATSSIGEGGSYEQYF,TGTGCCACCAGCAGTATTGGGGAGGGAGGCTCCTACGAGCAGTACTTC,TRBJ2-7,TRBD2,TRBV15,-
CSARDWSSYEQYF,TGCAGCGCCAGGGACTGGAGCTCCTACGAGCAGTACTTC,TRBJ2-7,-,TRBV29-1,-
CSASETQYF,TGCAGTGCTAGTGAGACCCAGTACTTC,TRBJ2-5,-,TRBV20-1,once
CASSLPGTGVYEQYF,TGTGCCAGCAGCTTACCCGGGACAGGGGTCTACGAGCAGTACTTC,TRBJ2-7,TRBD1,TRBV7-1,-
CASSLLLDQPQHF,TGTGCCAGCAGTCTCCTACTCGATCAGCCCCAGCATTTT,TRBJ1-5,-,TRBV27,once
CASSQTGTNSGNTIYF,TGTGCCAGTAGCCAGACCGGGACAAACTCTGGAAACACCATATATTTT,TRBJ1-3,-,TRBV19,few
CASSPQRFPNTGELFF,TGTGCCAGCTCACCACAGAGATTCCCGAACACCGGGGAGCTGTTTTTT,TRBJ2-2,-,TRBV18,-
CASSLAVGSPLHF,TGTGCCAGCAGTTTGGCAGTCGGTTCACCCCTCCACTTT,TRBJ1-6,-,TRBV27,-
CASSGTPTYEQYF,TGTGCCAGCAGTGGGACACCGACCTACGAGCAGTACTTC,TRBJ2-7,-,TRBV2,-
CASSEAAHEQYF,TGTGCCAGCAGTGAAGCGGCCCACGAGCAGTACTTC,TRBJ2-7,-,TRBV6-5,once
CSIIAGVTYNEQFF,TGCAGCATCATAGCGGGGGTGACCTACAATGAGCAGTTCTTC,TRBJ2-1,TRBD2,TRBV29-1,-
CASRTDINTGELFF,TGTGCCAGTAGAACGGACATTAACACCGGGGAGCTGTTTTTT,TRBJ2-2,-,TRBV19,-
CASSFLGSEAFF,TGTGCCAGCAGTTTCCTAGGGTCTGAAGCTTTCTTT,TRBJ1-1,-,TRBV27,once
CASSFGPQTGGADTGELFF,TGCGCCAGCAGCTTTGGCCCACAAACAGGGGGCGCCGACACCGGGGAGCTGTTTTTT,TRBJ2-2,TRBD1,TRBV5-1,-
CASSLGAYEQYF,TGTGCCAGCAGCTTAGGAGCCTACGAGCAGTACTTC,TRBJ2-7,-,TRBV7-9,-
CASSPTTSGNYEQYF,TGTGCCAGCAGCCCTACGACTAGCGGAAACTACGAGCAGTACTTC,TRBJ2-7,TRBD2,TRBV4-2,-
CASSYQPGQFGEQYF,TGTGCCAGCAGTTACCAGCCGGGACAGTTTGGTGAGCAGTACTTC,TRBJ2-7,TRBD1,TRBV6-6,-
CASSALGFQETQYF,TGTGCCAGCAGTGCGTTGGGGTTCCAAGAGACCCAGTACTTC,TRBJ2-5,-,TRBV6-1,-
CASSMGAGLGYEQYF,TGTGCCAGTAGTATGGGTGCGGGACTAGGCTACGAGCAGTACTTC,TRBJ2-7,TRBD2,TRBV19,-
CASSLALLVHEQFF,TGTGCCAGCAGCTTAGCCCTTCTGGTTCATGAGCAGTTCTTC,TRBJ2-1,-,TRBV11-1,few
CASGLATSTEAFF,TGTGCTAGTGGTTTGGCCACATCGACTGAAGCTTTCTTT,TRBJ1-1,-,TRBV12-5,once
CASSLASDYEQYF,TGCGCCAGCAGCTTGGCCAGTGACTACGAGCAGTACTTC,TRBJ2-7,-,TRBV5-1,-
CASSPRTGENYEQYF,TGCGCCAGCAGCCCCCGGACAGGGGAAAACTACGAGCAGTACTTC,TRBJ2-7,TRBD1,TRBV5-1,-
CASSSNRGGYTEAFF,TGTGCCAGCAGCTCTAACAGGGGTGGGTACACTGAAGCTTTCTTT,TRBJ1-1,TRBD1,TRBV7-9,-
CAWMGLAETGELFF,TGTGCCTGGATGGGACTAGCGGAGACCGGGGAGCTGTTTTTT,TRBJ2-2,TRBD2,TRBV30,-
CASSQDPDGLAYF,TGCGCCAGCAGCCAAGACCCGGACGGGTTGGCGTACTTC,TRBJ2-5,-,TRBV4-1,once
CASSIGGQETQYF,TGTGCCAGCAGCATAGGTGGGCAAGAGACCCAGTACTTC,TRBJ2-5,-,TRBV9,-
CASSRTGGITDTQYF,TGCGCCAGCAGCCGGACAGGGGGCATTACAGATACGCAGTATTTT,TRBJ2-3,TRBD1,TRBV4-1,few
CASSQSKGRRIYGYTF,TGCGCCAGCAGTCAATCGAAGGGACGGAGGATCTATGGCTACACCTTC,TRBJ1-2,-,TRBV23-1,medium-sized
CASSLGQGPYEQYF,TGTGCCAGCAGTTTAGGGCAGGGGCCCTACGAGCAGTACTTC,TRBJ2-7,-,TRBV27,-
CASSVSHRANEQFF,TGTGCCAGCAGCGTCTCGCACCGGGCTAATGAGCAGTTCTTC,TRBJ2-1,-,TRBV9,-
CASSPRGQGKNGYTF,TGTGCCAGCAGCCCACGGGGACAGGGAAAAAATGGCTACACCTTC,TRBJ1-2,TRBD1,TRBV7-4,-
CASSVDGRRNTDTQYF,TGTGCCAGCAGCGTAGATGGCAGGCGCAACACAGATACGCAGTATTTT,TRBJ2-3,-,TRBV9,-
CASSMDTLEAFF,TGTGCCAGTAGTATGGACACACTTGAAGCTTTCTTT,TRBJ1-1,-,TRBV19,-
CASSPAPSFYEQYF,TGTGCCAGCAGCCCAGCCCCCTCCTTCTACGAGCAGTACTTC,TRBJ2-7,-,TRBV11-2,-
CASSHPTATNEKLFF,TGTGCCAGCAGCCATCCGACAGCAACTAATGAAAAACTGTTTTTT,TRBJ1-4,-,TRBV14,-
CASSPSRYNQPQHF,TGTGCCAGCTCACCCTCCAGATACAATCAGCCCCAGCATTTT,TRBJ1-5,-,TRBV18,-
CASSNLGTGKNNEQFF,TGTGCCAGCAGCAACCTAGGGACAGGGAAAAACAATGAGCAGTTCTTC,TRBJ2-1,TRBD1,TRBV5-6,-
CASSQEGVANQPQHF,TGTGCCAGCAGCCAAGAGGGAGTCGCTAATCAGCCCCAGCATTTT,TRBJ1-5,-,TRBV4-2,once